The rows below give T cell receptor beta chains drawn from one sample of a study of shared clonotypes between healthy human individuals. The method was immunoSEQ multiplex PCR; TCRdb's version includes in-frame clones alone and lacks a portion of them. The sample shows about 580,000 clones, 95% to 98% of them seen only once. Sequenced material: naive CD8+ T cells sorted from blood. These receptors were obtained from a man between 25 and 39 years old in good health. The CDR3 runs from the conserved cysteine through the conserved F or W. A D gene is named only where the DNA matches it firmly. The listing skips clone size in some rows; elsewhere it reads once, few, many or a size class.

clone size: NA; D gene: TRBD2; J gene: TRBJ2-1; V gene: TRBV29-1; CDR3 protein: CSVEDDGLADEQFF; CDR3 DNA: TGCAGCGTTGAAGACGACGGACTAGCCGATGAGCAGTTCTTC
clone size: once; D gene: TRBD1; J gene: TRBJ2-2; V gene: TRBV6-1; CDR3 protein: CASSEGFYRGQGRTGELFF; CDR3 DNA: TGTGCCAGCAGTGAAGGATTTTATCGAGGACAGGGGCGGACCGGGGAGCTGTTTTTT
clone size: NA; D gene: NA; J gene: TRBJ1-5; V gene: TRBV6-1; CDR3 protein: CASSEERDHQPQHF; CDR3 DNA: TGTGCCAGCAGTGAAGAGAGGGACCATCAGCCCCAGCATTTT
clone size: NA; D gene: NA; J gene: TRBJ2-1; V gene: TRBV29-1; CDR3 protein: CSVENSYRINEQFF; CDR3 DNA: TGCAGCGTTGAGAACTCATACCGAATCAATGAGCAGTTCTTC
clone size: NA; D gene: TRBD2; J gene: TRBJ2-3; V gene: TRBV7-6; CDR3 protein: CASSPRGDTDTQYF; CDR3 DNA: TGTGCCAGCAGCCCCCGGGGGGACACAGATACGCAGTATTTT
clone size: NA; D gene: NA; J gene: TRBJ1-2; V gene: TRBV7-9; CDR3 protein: CASSFSGRGAPNYGYTF; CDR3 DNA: TGTGCCAGCAGCTTTTCAGGGAGAGGAGCTCCTAACTATGGCTACACCTTC
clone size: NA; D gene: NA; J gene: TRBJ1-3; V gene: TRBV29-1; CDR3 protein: CSVEFQGPGNTIYF; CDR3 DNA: TGCAGCGTTGAGTTCCAGGGGCCAGGAAACACCATATATTTT
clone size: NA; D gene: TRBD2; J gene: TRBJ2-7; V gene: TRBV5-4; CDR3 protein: CASSFMTSGLYEQYF; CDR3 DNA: TGTGCCAGCAGCTTCATGACTAGCGGACTCTACGAGCAGTACTTC
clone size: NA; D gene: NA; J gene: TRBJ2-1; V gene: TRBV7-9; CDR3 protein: CASSLAGYSYNEQFF; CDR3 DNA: TGTGCCAGCAGCTTAGCGGGATACTCCTACAATGAGCAGTTCTTC
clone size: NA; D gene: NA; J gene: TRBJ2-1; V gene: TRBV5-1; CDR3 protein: CASSLGLSNEQFF; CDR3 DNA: TGCGCCAGCAGCTTGGGCCTCAGCAATGAGCAGTTCTTC
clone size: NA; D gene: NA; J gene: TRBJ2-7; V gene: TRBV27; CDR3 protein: CASSLDGSGYEQYF; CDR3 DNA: TGTGCCAGCAGTTTGGACGGGAGTGGGTACGAGCAGTACTTC
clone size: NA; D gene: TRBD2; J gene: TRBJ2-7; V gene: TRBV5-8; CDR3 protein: CASSFGTSGSDEQYF; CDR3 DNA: TGTGCCAGCAGCTTTGGGACTAGCGGGAGTGACGAGCAGTACTTC
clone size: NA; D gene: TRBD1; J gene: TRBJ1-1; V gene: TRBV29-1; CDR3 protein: CSARTGGLNTEAFF; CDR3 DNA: TGCAGCGCCCGGACAGGGGGCCTGAACACTGAAGCTTTCTTC
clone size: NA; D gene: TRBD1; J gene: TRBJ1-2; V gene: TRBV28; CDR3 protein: CASSTTGPGYGYTF; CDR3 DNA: TGTGCCAGCAGTACGACAGGGCCTGGATATGGCTACACCTTC
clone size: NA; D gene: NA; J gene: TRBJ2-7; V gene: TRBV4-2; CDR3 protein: CASSQDNTIYEQYF; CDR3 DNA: TGTGCCAGCAGCCAAGACAATACCATCTACGAGCAGTACTTC
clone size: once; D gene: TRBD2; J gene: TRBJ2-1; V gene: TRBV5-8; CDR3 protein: CASSLGLAGVSGYNEQFF; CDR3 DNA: TGTGCCAGCAGCTTGGGACTAGCGGGAGTTTCAGGCTACAATGAGCAGTTCTTC
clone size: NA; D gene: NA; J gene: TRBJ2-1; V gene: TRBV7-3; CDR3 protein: CASSLLVGGNEQFF; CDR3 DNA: TGTGCCAGCAGCTTATTAGTTGGAGGTAATGAGCAGTTCTTC
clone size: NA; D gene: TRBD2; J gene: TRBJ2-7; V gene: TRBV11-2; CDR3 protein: CASLGTSGSGGAYEQYF; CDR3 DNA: TGTGCCAGCTTAGGGACTAGCGGGAGTGGGGGGGCCTACGAGCAGTACTTC
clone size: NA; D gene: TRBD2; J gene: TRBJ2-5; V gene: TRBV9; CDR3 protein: CARGGGETQYF; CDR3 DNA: TGTGCCAGGGGCGGGGGTGAGACCCAGTACTTC
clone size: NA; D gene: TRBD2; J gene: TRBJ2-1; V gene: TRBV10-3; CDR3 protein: CAISESPGSGRAPEQFF; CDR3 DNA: TGTGCCATCAGTGAGTCCCCTGGAAGCGGGAGGGCCCCTGAGCAGTTCTTC
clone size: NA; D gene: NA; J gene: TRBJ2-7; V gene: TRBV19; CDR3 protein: CASSWGSYEQYF; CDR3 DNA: TGTGCCAGTAGTTGGGGTTCCTACGAGCAGTACTTC
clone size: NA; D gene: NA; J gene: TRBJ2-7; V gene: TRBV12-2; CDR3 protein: CASRHFRHYEQYF; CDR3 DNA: TGTGCAAGTCGCCATTTTCGACACTACGAGCAGTACTTC
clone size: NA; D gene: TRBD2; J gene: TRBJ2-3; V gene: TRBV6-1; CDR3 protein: CASTLAGTTDTQYF; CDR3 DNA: TGTGCCAGCACTCTAGCGGGTACCACAGATACGCAGTATTTT
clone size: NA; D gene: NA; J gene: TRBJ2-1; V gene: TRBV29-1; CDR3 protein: CSVVPVAGEQFF; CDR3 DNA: TGCAGCGTTGTTCCAGTGGCAGGTGAGCAGTTCTTC
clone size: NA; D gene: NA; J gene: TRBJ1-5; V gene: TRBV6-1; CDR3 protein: CASSELGSPPQHF; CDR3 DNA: TGTGCCAGCAGTGAGCTAGGGTCCCCTCCCCAGCATTTT
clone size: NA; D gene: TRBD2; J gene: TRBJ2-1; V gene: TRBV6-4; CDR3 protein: CASSLLAGGRTDNEQFF; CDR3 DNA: TGTGCCAGCAGTCTACTAGCGGGAGGGCGTACTGACAATGAGCAGTTCTTC
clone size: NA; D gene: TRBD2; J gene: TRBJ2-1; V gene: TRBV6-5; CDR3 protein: CASSYSLAGANEQFF; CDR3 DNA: TGTGCCAGCAGTTATTCACTAGCGGGAGCCAATGAGCAGTTCTTC
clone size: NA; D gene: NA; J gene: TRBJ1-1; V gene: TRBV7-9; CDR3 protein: CASRAATEAFF; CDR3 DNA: TGTGCCAGCCGCGCCGCCACTGAAGCTTTCTTT
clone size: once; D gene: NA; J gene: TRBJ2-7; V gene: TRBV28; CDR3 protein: CASSFLRNEQYF; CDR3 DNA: TGTGCCAGCAGTTTCCTCAGGAACGAGCAGTACTTC
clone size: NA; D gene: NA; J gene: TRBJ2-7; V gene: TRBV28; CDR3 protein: CASSKIRGGLYEQYF; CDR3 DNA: TGTGCCAGCAGTAAAATACGGGGAGGACTCTACGAGCAGTACTTC
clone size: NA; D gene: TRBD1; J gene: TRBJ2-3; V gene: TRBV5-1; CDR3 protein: CASSERTGLDTQYF; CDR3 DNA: TGCGCCAGCAGCGAAAGGACAGGGCTAGATACGCAGTATTTT
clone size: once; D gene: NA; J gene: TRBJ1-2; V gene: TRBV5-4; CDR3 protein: CASSLWGDYGYTF; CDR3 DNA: TGTGCCAGCAGCTTGTGGGGGGATTATGGCTACACCTTC
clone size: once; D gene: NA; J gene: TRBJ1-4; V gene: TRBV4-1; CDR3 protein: CASSQAEKLFF; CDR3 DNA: TGCGCCAGCAGCCAAGCCGAAAAACTGTTTTTT
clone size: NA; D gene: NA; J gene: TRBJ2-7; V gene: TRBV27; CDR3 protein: CASSSWGSGVPYEQYF; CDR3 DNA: TGTGCCAGCAGTTCCTGGGGTTCTGGAGTTCCCTACGAGCAGTACTTC
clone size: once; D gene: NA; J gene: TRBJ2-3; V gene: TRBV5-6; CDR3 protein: CASSLGTALADTQYF; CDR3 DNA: TGTGCCAGCAGCTTGGGGACGGCCCTCGCAGATACGCAGTATTTT
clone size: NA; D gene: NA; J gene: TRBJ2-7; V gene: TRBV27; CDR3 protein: CASSLSVRLPDGQYF; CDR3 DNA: TGTGCCAGCAGTTTGTCTGTCCGCCTTCCCGACGGGCAGTACTTC
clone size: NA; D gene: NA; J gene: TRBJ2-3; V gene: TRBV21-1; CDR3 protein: CASEDRLTFSTDTQYF; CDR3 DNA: TGTGCCAGCGAGGACCGGTTAACCTTTAGCACAGATACGCAGTATTTT
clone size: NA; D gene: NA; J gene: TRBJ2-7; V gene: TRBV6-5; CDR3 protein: CASSYGGPNEQYF; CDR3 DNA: TGTGCCAGCAGTTATGGGGGGCCCAACGAGCAGTACTTC
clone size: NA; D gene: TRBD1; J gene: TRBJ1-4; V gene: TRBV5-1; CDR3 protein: CASSPRGGVNEKLFF; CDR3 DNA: TGCGCCAGCAGCCCCAGGGGGGGCGTTAATGAAAAACTGTTTTTT
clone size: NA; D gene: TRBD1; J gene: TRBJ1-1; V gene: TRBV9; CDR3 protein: CASRSGDSTAAFF; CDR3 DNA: TGTGCCAGCAGATCAGGGGACAGCACAGCGGCTTTCTTT
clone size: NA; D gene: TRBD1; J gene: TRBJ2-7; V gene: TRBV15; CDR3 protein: CATQPDRGGFYEQYF; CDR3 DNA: TGTGCCACCCAACCCGACAGGGGGGGCTTCTACGAGCAGTACTTC
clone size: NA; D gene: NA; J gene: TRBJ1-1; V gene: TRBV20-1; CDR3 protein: CSAGADTGAFF; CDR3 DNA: TGCAGTGCTGGGGCCGACACCGGGGCTTTCTTT
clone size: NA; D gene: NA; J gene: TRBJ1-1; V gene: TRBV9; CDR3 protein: CASSVAQGNTEAFF; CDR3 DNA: TGTGCCAGCAGCGTTGCCCAGGGGAACACTGAAGCTTTCTTT
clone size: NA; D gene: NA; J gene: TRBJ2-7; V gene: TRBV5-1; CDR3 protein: CASSLGSGVEQYF; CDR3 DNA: TGCGCCAGCAGCTTGGGCTCTGGGGTCGAGCAGTACTTC
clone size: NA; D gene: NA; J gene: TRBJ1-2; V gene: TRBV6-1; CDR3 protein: CASSKIGYTF; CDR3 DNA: TGTGCCAGCAGTAAGATTGGCTACACCTTC